The present T cell receptor (beta chain) was sequenced within a study of beta chain features in type 1 diabetes. This clone turned up a few times. Its antigen is undetermined. Without exception, sorted populations had purity beyond 95%. Study-wide results and caveats: Patients with Type 1 diabetes showed moderately but significantly shorter TCRB CDR3s in all four CD4+ subsets.

The authors reverse transcribed all of the isolated RNA, so sequencing captured expressed TCRB transcripts. Profiled with immunoSEQ multiplex PCR; TCRdb holds only in-frame clones, not every one. The sample has 150,000 to 200,000 clones, about 8.1% seen once. This clonotype originated in a woman in her late teens or twenties with type 1 diabetes. What was sequenced was central memory CD4+ T cells from blood.

The CDR3 DNA sequence: TGCGCCAGCAGCTTGGACCCAGGGTACAATGAGCAGTTCTTC. Translation gives CASSLDPGYNEQFF. The chain uses TRBV5-1 and TRBJ2-1; TRBD1 is a possible D gene (5 bases). CDR1 and CDR2 from the germline V gene are SGHRS and YFSETQ. The CDR3 runs to 14 residues. V lost 0 bases to trimming and J lost 4 bases, with 8 bases between them.